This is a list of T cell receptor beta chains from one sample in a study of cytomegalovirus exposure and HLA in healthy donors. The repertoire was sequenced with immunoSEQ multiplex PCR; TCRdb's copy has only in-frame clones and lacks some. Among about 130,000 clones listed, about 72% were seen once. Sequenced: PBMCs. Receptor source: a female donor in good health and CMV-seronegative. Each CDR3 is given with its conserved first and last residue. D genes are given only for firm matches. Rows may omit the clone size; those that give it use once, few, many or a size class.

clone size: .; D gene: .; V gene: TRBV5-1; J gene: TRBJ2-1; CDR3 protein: CASSLIGFQGTRRVHGNEQFF; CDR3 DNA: TGCGCCAGCAGCTTGATTGGCTTCCAGGGGACAAGACGCGTCCATGGCAATGAGCAGTTCTTC
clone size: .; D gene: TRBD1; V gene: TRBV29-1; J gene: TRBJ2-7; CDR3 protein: CSVEEGQAYSYEQYF; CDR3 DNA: TGCAGCGTTGAAGAGGGACAGGCGTACTCCTACGAGCAGTACTTC
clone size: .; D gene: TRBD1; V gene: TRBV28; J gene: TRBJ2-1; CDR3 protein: CASSLYGTDNEQFF; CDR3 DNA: TGTGCCAGCAGTTTATACGGGACAGACAATGAGCAGTTCTTC
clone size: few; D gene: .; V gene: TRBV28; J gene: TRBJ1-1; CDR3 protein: CASRGARRAFF; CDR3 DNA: TGTGCCAGCAGAGGGGCCCGAAGAGCTTTCTTT
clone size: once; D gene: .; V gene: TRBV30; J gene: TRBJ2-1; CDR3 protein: CAWSVTSYNEQFF; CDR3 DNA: TGTGCCTGGTCGGTGACTAGCTACAATGAGCAGTTCTTC
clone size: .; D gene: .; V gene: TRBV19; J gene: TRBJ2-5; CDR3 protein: CASSPGEIQYF; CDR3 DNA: TGTGCCAGTAGTCCAGGGGAGATCCAGTACTTC
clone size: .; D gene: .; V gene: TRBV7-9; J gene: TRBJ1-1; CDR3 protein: CASSPYTEAFF; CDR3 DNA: TGTGCCAGCAGCCCCTACACTGAAGCTTTCTTT
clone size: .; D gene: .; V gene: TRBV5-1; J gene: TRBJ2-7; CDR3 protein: CASSLAPNGYYEQYF; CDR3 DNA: TGCGCCAGCAGCTTGGCACCGAACGGTTACTACGAGCAGTACTTC
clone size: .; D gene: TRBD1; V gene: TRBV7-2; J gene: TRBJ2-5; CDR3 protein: CASSFQGARETQYF; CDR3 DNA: TGTGCCAGCAGCTTTCAGGGGGCTCGGGAGACCCAGTACTTC
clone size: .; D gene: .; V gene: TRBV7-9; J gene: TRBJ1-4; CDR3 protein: CASSLGGAGEKLFF; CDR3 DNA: TGTGCCAGCAGCTTAGGGGGAGCGGGTGAAAAACTGTTTTTT
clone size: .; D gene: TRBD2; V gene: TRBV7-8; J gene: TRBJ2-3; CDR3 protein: CASSPTSGTDTQYF; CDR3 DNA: TGTGCCAGCAGCCCTACTAGCGGCACAGATACGCAGTATTTT
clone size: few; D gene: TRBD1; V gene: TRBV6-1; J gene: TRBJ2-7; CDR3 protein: CASSGGTGGFYEQYF; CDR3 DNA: TGTGCCAGCAGTGGGGGGACAGGGGGTTTCTACGAGCAGTACTTC
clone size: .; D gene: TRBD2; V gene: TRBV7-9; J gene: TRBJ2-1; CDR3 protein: CASSSTSDNVDEQFF; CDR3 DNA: TGTGCCAGCAGCTCCACTAGCGACAACGTGGATGAGCAGTTCTTC